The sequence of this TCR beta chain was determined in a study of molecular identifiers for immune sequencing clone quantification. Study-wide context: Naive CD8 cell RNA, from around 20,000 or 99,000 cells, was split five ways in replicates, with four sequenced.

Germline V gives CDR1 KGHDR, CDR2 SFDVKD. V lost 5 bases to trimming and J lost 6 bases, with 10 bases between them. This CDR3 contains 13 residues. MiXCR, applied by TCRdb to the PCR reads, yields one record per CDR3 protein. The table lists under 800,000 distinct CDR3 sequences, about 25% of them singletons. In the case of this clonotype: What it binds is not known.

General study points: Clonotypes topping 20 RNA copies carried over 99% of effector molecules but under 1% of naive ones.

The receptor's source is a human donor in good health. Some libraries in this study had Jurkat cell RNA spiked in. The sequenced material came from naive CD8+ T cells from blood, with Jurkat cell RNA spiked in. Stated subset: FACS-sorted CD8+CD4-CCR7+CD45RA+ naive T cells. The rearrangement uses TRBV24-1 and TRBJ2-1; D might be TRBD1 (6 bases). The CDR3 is CATSGSRGNEQFF. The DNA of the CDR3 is TGTGCCACCAGTGGAAGCAGGGGCAATGAGCAGTTCTTC.